This paragraph covers one TCR beta chain sequence. The target antigen is unknown. This sample stems from a study of somatic mutations in cytotoxic T cells in rheumatoid arthritis. For the study at large: Each patient's diagnosis was followed right away by a blood draw (30 ml EDTA), before any treatment. Sorted by flow to nearly 100% purity were some V beta antibody-stained T-cell populations, including V beta1+ cells sequenced for TCRB.

Study-level points and caveats: CD8+ T-cell clonality showed no significant difference between rheumatoid arthritis patients and age-matched healthy controls. Researchers did not know the antigen targets of the expanded CD8+ clones.

The CDR3 is made up of 13 amino acids. The germline gives CDR1 SGHRS, CDR2 YFSETQ. The V end lost 2 bases, the J end lost 3 bases, and 9 bases lay between the germline ends. Assay: immunoSEQ multiplex PCR; the TCRdb copy retains only in-frame clones and omits some. The sample includes thousands of clones, about 70% seen only once; the top ten take about 15%. This TCR derives from an adult with rheumatoid arthritis. Sequencing input: CD8+ T cells sorted from blood. V and J are TRBV5-1 and TRBJ2-7; D remains ambiguous. DNA for the CDR3: TGCGCCAGCAGCTTAGTCAATAACTACGAGCAGTACTTC. The encoded protein is CASSLVNNYEQYF.